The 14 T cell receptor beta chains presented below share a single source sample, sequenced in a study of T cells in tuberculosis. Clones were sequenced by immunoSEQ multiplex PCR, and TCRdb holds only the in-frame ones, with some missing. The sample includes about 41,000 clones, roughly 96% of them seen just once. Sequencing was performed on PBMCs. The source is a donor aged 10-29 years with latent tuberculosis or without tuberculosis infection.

CDR3 nucleotide sequence: TGTGCCTGGAGTACGGGGGGCCCCTACGAGCAGTACTTC. Amino acids: CAWSTGGPYEQYF. V gene TRBV30 combines with J gene TRBJ2-7, with D possibly being TRBD2 (7 bases). The germline V gene encodes CDR1 GTSNPN and CDR2 SVGIG (reference sequence). This CDR3 contains 13 residues. Trimming took off 2 bases at V and 2 bases at J, with 10 bases between the two ends.

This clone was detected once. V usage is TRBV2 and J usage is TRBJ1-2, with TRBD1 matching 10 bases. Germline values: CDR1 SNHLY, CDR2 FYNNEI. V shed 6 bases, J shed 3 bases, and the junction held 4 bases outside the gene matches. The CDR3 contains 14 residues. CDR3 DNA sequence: TGTGCCAGCAGCGACAGGGGGCTAGACTATGGCTACACCTTC. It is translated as CASSDRGLDYGYTF.

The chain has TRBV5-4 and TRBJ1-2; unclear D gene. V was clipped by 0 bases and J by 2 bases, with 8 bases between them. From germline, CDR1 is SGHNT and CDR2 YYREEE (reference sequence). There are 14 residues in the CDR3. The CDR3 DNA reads TGTGCCAGCAGCTTGGGGACGGGGAACTATGGCTACACCTTC. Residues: CASSLGTGNYGYTF. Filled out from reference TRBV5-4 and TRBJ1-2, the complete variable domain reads ETGVTQSPTHLIKTRGQQVTLRCSSQSGHNTVSWYQQALGQGPQFIFQYYREEENGRGNFPPRFSGLQFPNYSSELNVNALELDDSALYLCASSLGTGNYGYTFGSGTRLTVV.

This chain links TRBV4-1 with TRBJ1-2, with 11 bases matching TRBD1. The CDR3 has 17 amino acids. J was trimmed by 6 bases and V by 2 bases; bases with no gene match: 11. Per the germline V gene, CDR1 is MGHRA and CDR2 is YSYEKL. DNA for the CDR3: TGCGCCAGCAGCCAATATATCCGGGACAGGGGGGGCAATGGCTACACCTTC. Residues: CASSQYIRDRGGNGYTF.

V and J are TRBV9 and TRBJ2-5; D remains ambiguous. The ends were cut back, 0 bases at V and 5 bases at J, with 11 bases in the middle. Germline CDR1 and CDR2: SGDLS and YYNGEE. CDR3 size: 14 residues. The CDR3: CASSVGLAIETQYF. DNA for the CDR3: TGTGCCAGCAGCGTAGGGCTGGCAATTGAGACCCAGTACTTC.

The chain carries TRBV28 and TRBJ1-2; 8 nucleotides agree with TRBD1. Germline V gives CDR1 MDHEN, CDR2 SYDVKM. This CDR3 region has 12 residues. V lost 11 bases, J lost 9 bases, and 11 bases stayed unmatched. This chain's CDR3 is CAHTRTGSSYTF. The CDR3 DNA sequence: TGTGCCCATACACGGACAGGGTCGAGCTACACCTTC.

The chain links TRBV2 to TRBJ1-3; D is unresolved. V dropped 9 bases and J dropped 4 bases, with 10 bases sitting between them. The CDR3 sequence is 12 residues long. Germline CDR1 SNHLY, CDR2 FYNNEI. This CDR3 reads CASQIVGNTIYF. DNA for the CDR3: TGTGCCAGTCAGATCGTCGGAAACACCATATATTTT.

The CDR3 region is CASSLDSNSETQYF. The CDR3 nucleotides read TGTGCCAGCAGCTTGGACTCTAATTCAGAGACCCAGTACTTC. The chain carries TRBV5-4 and TRBJ2-5; D gene unclear. This CDR3 spans 14 amino acids. V was cut by 0 bases and J by 4 bases, with 10 bases left in between. Germline CDR1 is SGHNT and CDR2 is YYREEE (reference sequence).

The CDR3 DNA is TGCGCCAGCAGCTTGGGACAGTACAACTCTGGAAACACCATATATTTT. This codes for CASSLGQYNSGNTIYF. The chain has TRBV5-1 and TRBJ1-3; tentatively, D is TRBD1 (5 bases). Looked up from germline, CDR1 is SGHRS and CDR2 is YFSETQ. The CDR3 is 16 residues long. Trimming left V 0 bases short and J 0 bases short, with 10 bases between. The full variable domain, its missing parts supplied by reference TRBV5-1 and TRBJ1-3, is KAGVTQTPRYLIKTRGQQVTLSCSPISGHRSVSWYQQTPGQGLQFLFEYFSETQRNKGNFPGRFSGRQFSNSRSEMNVSTLELGDSALYLCASSLGQYNSGNTIYFGEGSWLTVV.

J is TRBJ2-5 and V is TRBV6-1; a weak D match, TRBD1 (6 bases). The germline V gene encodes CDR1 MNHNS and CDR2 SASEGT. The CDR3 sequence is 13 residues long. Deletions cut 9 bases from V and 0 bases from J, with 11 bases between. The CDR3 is CASPGQYQETQYF. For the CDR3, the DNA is TGTGCCAGTCCCGGACAGTACCAAGAGACCCAGTACTTC.

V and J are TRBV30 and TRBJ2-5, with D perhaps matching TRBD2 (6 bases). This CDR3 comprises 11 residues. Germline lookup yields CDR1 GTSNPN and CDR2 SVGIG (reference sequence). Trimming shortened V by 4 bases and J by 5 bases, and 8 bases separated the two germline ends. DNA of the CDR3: TGTGCCTGGATTGGGGGGGAGACCCAGTACTTC. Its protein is CAWIGGETQYF.

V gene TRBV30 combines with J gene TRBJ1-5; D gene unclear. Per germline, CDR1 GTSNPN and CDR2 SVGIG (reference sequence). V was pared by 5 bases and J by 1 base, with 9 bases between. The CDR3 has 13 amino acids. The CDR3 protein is CAWGIRSNQPQHF. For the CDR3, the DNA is TGTGCCTGGGGCATCAGGAGCAATCAGCCCCAGCATTTT.

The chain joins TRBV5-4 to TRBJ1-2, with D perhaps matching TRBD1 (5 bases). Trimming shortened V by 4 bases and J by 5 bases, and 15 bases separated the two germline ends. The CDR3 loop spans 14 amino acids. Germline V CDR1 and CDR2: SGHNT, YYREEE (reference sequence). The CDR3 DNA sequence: TGTGCCAGCAGCCTATCCGGGGGTCTGTATGGCTACACCTTC. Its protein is CASSLSGGLYGYTF.

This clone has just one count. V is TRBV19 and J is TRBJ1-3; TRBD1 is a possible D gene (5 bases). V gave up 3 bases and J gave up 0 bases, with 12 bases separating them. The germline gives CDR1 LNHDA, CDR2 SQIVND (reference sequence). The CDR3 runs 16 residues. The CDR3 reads CASSIIWDFSGNTIYF. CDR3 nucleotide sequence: TGTGCCAGTAGTATCATATGGGACTTCTCTGGAAACACCATATATTTT.